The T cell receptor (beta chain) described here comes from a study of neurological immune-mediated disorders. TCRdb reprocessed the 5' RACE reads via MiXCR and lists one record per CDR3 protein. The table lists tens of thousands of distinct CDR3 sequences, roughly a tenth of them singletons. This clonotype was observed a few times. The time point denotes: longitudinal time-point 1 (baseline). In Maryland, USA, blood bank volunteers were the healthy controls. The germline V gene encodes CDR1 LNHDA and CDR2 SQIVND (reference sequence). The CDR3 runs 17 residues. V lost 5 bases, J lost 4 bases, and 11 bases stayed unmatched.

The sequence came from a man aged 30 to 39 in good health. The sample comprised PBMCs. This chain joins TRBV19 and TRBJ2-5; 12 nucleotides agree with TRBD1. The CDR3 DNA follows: TGTGCCAGTAGTCCACGGGACAGGGGGCGCCTATTAGAGACCCAGTACTTC. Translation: CASSPRDRGRLLETQYF. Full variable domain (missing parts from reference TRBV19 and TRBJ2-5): DGGITQSPKYLFRKEGQNVTLSCEQNLNHDAMYWYRQDPGQGLRLIYYSQIVNDFQKGDIAEGYSVSREKKESFPLTVTSAQKNPTAFYLCASSPRDRGRLLETQYFGPGTRLLVL.